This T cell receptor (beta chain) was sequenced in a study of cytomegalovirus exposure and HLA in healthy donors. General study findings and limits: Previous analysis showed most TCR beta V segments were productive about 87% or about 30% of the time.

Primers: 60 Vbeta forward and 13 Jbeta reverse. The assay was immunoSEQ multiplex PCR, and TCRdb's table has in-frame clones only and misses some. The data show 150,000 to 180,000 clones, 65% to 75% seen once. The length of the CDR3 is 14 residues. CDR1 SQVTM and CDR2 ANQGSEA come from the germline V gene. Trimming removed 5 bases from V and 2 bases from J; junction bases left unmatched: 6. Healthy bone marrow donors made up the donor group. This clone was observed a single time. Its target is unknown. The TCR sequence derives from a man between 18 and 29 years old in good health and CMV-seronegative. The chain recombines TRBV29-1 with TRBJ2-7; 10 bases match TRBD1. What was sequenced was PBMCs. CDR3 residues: CSVTDRGLPYEQYF. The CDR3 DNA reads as TGCAGCGTTACGGACAGGGGGTTACCCTACGAGCAGTACTTC.